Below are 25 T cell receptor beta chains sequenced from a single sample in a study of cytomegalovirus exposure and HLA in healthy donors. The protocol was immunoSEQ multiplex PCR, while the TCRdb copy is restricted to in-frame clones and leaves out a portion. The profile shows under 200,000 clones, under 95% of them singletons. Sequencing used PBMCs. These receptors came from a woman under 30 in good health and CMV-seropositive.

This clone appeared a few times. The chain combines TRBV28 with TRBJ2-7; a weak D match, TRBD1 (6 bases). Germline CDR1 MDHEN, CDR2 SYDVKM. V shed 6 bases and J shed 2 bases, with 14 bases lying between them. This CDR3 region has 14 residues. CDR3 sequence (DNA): TGTGCCAGCAGCACTAACAGGGTACCCTACGAGCAGTACTTC. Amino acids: CASSTNRVPYEQYF.

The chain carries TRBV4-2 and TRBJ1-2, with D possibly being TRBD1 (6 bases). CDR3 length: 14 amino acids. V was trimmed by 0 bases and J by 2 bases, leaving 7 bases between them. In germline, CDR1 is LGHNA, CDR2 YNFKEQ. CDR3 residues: CASSQDQGNYGYTF. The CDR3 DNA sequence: TGTGCCAGCAGCCAAGATCAGGGGAACTATGGCTACACCTTC.

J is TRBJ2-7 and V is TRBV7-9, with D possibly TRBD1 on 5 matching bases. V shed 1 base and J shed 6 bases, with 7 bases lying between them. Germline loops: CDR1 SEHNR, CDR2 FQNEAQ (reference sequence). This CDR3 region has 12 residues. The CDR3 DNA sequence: TGTGCCAGCAGCTTAGTGGGGCCCGAGCAGTACTTC. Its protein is CASSLVGPEQYF.

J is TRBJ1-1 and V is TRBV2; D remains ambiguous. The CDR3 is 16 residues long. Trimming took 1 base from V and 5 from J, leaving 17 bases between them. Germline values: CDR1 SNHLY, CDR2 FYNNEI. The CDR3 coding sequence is TGTGCCAGCAGTGAAGAAATCGTCGTTACAGATACTGAAGCTTTCTTT. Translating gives CASSEEIVVTDTEAFF.

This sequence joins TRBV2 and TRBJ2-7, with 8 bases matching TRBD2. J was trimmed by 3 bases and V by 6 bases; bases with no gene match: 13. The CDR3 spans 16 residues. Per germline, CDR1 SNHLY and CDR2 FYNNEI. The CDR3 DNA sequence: TGTGCCAGCAGCGCCCGACGGGGGGGAGGGGGCTACGAGCAGTACTTC. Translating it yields CASSARRGGGGYEQYF.

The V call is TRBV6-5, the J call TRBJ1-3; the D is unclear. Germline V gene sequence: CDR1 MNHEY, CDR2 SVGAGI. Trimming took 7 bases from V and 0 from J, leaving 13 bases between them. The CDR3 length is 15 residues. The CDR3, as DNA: TGTGCCAGCACCACTACTTCGAGCTCTGGAAACACCATATATTTT. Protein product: CASTTTSSSGNTIYF.

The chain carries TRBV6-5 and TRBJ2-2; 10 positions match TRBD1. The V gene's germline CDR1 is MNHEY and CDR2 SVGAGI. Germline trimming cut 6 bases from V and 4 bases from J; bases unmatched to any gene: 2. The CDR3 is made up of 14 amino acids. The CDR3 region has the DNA TGTGCCAGCAGACGGACAGGGGGCACCGGGGAGCTGTTTTTT. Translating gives CASRRTGGTGELFF.

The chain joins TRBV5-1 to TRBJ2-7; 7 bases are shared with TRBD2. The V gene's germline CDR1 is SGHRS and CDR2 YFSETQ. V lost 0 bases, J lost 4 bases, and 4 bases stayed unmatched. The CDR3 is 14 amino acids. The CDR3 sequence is CASSLASGGYEQYF. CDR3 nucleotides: TGCGCCAGCAGCTTGGCTAGCGGAGGGTACGAGCAGTACTTC.

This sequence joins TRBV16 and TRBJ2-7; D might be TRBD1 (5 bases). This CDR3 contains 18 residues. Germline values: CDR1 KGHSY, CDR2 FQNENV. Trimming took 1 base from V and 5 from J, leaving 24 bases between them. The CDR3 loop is CASSQYPIGIGVSDEQYF. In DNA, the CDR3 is TGTGCCAGCAGCCAATATCCTATAGGGATAGGGGTTTCCGACGAGCAGTACTTC.

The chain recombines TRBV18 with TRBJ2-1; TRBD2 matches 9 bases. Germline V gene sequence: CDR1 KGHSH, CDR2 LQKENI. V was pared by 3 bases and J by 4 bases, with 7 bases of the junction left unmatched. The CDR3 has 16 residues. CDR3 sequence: CASSPPGAGGYNEQFF. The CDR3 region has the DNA TGTGCCAGCTCACCGCCCGGGGCGGGAGGGTACAATGAGCAGTTCTTC.

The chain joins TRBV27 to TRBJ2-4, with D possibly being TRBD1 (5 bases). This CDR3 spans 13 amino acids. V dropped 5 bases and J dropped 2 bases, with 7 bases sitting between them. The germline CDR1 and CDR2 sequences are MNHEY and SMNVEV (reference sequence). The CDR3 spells CASSTGSKNIQYF. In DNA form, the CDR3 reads TGTGCCAGCAGTACAGGATCCAAAAACATTCAGTACTTC.

DNA for the CDR3: TGTGCCAGCAGTGTACTAGCGGGGGGTTACTACGAGCAGTACTTC. Translating it yields CASSVLAGGYYEQYF. The chain employs TRBV27 and TRBJ2-7; TRBD2 matches 12 bases. V lost 5 bases, J lost 3 bases, and 5 bases stayed unmatched. Per germline, CDR1 MNHEY and CDR2 SMNVEV (reference sequence). There are 15 residues in the CDR3.

This CDR3 is CASSLRASGSSSGELFF. The CDR3 nucleotides are TGTGCCAGCAGCTTAAGGGCTAGCGGGAGTAGCAGCGGGGAGCTGTTTTTT. The chain employs TRBV7-3 and TRBJ2-2; 10 nucleotides line up with TRBD2. From germline, CDR1 is SGHTA and CDR2 FQGTGA. This CDR3 region has 17 residues. V shed 1 base, J shed 7 bases, and the junction held 9 bases outside the gene matches.

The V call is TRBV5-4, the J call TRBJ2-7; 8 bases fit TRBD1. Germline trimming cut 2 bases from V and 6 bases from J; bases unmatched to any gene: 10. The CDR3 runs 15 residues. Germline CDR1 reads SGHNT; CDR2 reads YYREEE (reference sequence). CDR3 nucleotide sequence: TGTGCCAGCAGCTTTAGACGGACAGGGTCGGGCGAGCAGTACTTC. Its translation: CASSFRRTGSGEQYF.

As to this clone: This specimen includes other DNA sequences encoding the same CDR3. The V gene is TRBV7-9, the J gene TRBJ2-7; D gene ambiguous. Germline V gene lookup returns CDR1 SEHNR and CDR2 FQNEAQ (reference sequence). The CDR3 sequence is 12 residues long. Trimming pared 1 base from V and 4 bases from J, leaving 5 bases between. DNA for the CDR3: TGTGCCAGCAGCTTAGGCAGTTACGAGCAGTACTTC. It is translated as CASSLGSYEQYF.

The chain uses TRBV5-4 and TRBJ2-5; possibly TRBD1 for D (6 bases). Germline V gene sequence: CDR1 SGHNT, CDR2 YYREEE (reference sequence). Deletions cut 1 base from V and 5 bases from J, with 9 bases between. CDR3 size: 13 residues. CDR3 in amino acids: CASSLTGWETQYF. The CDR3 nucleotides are TGTGCCAGCAGCTTGACAGGGTGGGAGACCCAGTACTTC.

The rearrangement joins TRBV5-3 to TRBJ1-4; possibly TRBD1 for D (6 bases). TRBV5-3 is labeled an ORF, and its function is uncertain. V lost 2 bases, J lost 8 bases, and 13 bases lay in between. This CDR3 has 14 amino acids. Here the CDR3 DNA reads TGTGCCAGAAGCTTCAGGGGAAGGAAAGAAAAACTGTTTTTT. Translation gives CARSFRGRKEKLFF.

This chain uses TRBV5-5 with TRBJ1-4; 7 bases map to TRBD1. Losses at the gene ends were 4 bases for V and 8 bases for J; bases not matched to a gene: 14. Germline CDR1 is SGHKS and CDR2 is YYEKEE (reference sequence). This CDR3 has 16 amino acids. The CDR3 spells CASSQSRDRVGEKLFF. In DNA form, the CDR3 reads TGTGCCAGCAGCCAATCCAGAGACAGGGTCGGGGAAAAACTGTTTTTT.

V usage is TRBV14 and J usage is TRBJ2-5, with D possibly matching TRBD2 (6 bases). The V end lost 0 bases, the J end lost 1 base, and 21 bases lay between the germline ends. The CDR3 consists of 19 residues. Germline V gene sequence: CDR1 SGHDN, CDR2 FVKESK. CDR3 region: CASSQEVPVVEGSQETQYF. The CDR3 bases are TGTGCCAGCAGCCAAGAGGTCCCGGTGGTGGAGGGGAGCCAAGAGACCCAGTACTTC.

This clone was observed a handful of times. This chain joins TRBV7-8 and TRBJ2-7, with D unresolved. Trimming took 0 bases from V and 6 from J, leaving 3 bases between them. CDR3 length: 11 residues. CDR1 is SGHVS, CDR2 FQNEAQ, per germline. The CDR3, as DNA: TGTGCCAGCAGCTTAGCCCTCGAGCAGTACTTC. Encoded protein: CASSLALEQYF.

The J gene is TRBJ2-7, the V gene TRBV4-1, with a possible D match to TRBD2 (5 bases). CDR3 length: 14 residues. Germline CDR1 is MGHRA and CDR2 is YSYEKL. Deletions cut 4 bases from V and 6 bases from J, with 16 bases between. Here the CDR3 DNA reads TGCGCCAGCAGCCCCCCGGGTTCCCGGGGCGAGCAGTACTTC. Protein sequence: CASSPPGSRGEQYF.

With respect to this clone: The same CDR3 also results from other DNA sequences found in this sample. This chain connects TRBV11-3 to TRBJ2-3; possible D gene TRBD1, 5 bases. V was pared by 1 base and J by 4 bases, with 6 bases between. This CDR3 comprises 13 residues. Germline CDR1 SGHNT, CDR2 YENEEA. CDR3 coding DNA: TGTGCCAGCAGCTTAGGGGGCGCAGATACGCAGTATTTT. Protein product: CASSLGGADTQYF.

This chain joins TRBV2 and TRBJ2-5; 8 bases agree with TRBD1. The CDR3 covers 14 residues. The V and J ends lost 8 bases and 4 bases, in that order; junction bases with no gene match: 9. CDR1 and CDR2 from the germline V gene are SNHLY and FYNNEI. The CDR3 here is CASVISGGRETQYF. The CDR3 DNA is TGTGCCAGCGTAATCTCAGGGGGCAGAGAGACCCAGTACTTC.

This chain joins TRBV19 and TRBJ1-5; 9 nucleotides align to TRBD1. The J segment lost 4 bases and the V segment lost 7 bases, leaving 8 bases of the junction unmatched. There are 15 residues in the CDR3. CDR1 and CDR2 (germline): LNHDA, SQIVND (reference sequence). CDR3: CASIPTGGRNQPQHF. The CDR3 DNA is TGTGCCAGTATACCGACAGGGGGGCGGAATCAGCCCCAGCATTTT.

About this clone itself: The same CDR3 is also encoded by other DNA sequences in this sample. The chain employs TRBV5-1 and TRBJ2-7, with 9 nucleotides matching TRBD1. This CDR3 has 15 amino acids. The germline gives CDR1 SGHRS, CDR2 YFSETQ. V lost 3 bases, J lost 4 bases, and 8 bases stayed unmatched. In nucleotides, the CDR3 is TGCGCCAGCAGCTCAAGTACGGGACAGGGATACGAGCAGTACTTC. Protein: CASSSSTGQGYEQYF.